This T cell receptor (beta chain) appears in the sequencing data of a study of T-cell reconstitution after alpha-beta-depleted transplantation in children. Germline V CDR1 and CDR2: MNHEY, SVGAGI. V lost 0 bases and J lost 0, with 15 bases in between. The CDR3 is 18 amino acids. Unique molecular identifiers were used in preparing the TCRbeta library. A single record per CDR3 protein comes from TCRdb applying MiXCR to the PCR reads. The sample has some 390,000 distinct CDR3 sequences; just over 20% are singletons. Source: PBMCs from the stem cell graft donor, taken from the stem cell graft. The chain joins TRBV6-5 to TRBJ1-5; D remains ambiguous. This sequence originates from a human donor who donated a stem cell graft to a child with acute myeloid leukemia. This CDR3 reads CASSYSVRDQYSNQPQHF. In nucleotides, the CDR3 is TGTGCCAGCAGTTACTCGGTCAGAGACCAATATAGCAATCAGCCCCAGCATTTT.